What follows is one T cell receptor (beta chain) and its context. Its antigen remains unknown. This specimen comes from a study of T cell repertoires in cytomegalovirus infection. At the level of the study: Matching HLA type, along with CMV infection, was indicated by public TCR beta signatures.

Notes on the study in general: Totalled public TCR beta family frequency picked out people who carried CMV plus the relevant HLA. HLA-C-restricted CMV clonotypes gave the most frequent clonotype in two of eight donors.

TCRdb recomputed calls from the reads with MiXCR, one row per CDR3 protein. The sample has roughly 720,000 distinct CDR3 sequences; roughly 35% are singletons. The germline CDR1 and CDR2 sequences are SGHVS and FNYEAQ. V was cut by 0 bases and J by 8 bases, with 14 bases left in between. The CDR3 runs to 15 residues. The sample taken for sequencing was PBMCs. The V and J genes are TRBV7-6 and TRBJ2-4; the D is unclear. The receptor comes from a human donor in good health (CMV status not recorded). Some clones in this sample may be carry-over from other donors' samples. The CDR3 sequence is CASSLALAAKDIQYF. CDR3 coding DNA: TGTGCCAGCAGCTTAGCGCTGGCGGCAAAGGACATTCAGTACTTC.